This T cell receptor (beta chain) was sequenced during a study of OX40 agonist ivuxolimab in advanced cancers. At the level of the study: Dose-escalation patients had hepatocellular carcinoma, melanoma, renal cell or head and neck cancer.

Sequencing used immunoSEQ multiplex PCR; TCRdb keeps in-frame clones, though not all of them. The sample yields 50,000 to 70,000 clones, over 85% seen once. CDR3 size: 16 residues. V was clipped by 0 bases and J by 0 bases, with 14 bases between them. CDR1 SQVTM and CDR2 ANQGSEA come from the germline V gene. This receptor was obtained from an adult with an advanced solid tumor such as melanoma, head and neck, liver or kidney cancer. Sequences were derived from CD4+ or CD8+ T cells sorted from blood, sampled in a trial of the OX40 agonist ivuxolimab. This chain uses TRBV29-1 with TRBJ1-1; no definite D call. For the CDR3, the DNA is TGCAGCGTTGAAGATCTTACGAGACGTCTGAACACTGAAGCTTTCTTT. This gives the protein CSVEDLTRRLNTEAFF.